The T cell receptor beta chain under discussion was sequenced for a study of T cells in tuberculosis. Overall study context: Sequenced TCRs come from CD1B-GMM tetramer-binding T cells.

Sorting used thawed, overnight-rested PBMC stained with anti-CD3, a viability dye and GMM-loaded CD1B tetramer. The lipid loaded on the CD1B tetramers was C32 glucose monomycolate from Rhodococcus equi. No alpha-beta pairing information exists for these sequences. Generated by immunoSEQ multiplex PCR, the TCRdb table keeps only in-frame clones and is missing some. Of approximately 58,000 clones listed, approximately 88% are singletons. The source is an adult woman with latent tuberculosis. Sequencing was carried out using CD1b-GMM tetramer-negative cells sorted from PBMCs.

The CDR3 here is CASSQVAGASNQPQHF. As DNA, the CDR3 is TGCGCCAGCAGCCAAGTTGCAGGGGCTAGCAATCAGCCCCAGCATTTT. The chain employs TRBV4-1 and TRBJ1-5; D possibly corresponds to TRBD1 (6 bases). The V gene lost 1 base and the J gene lost 0 bases, with 10 bases spanning the gap. The length of the CDR3 is 16 residues. CDR1 is MGHRA, CDR2 YSYEKL, per germline.